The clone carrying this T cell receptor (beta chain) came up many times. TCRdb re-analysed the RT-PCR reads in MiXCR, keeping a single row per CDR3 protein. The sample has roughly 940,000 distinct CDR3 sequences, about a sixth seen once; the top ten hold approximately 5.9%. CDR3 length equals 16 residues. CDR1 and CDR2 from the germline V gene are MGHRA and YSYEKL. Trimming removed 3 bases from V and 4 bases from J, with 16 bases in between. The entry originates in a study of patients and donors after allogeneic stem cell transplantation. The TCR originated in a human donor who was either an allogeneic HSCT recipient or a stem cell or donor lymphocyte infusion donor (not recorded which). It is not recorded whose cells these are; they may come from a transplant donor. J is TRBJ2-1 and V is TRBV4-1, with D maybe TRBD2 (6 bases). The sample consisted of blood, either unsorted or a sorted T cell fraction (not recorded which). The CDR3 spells CASSQASYGGYNEQFF. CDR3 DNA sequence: TGCGCCAGCAGCCAGGCGTCTTACGGAGGGTACAATGAGCAGTTCTTC.